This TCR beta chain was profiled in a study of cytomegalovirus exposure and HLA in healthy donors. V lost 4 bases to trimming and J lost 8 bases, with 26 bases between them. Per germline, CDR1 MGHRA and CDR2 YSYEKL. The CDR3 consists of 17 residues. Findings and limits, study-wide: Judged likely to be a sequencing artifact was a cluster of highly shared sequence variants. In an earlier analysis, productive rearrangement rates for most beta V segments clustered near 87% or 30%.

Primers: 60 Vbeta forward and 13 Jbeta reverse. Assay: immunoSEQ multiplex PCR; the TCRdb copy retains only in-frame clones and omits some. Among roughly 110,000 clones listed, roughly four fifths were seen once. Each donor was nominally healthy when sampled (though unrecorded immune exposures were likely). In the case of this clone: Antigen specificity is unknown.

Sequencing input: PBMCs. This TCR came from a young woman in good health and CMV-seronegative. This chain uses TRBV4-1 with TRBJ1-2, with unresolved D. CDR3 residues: CASSLPGTRASNWGYTF. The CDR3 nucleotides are TGCGCCAGCAGCCTCCCCGGAACGAGGGCTAGTAACTGGGGCTACACCTTC.